The 6 T cell receptor beta chains below come from one sample, sequenced in a study of naive and memory T cell subsets. For blood and skin samples, reverse transcription used TCR alpha and beta constant primers. TCRdb fed the 5' RACE reads into MiXCR, producing one record per CDR3 protein. The table lists 20,000 to 25,000 distinct CDR3 sequences, 4% to 4.5% of them singletons. RNA was extracted from roughly 2.6 ml of whole blood of healthy adults. These receptors were collected from a male donor in good health.

V and J are TRBV9 and TRBJ1-2; no firm D call. The CDR3 covers 13 residues. Germline V gives CDR1 SGDLS, CDR2 YYNGEE. V was trimmed by 3 bases and J by 8 bases, leaving 14 bases between them. This CDR3 reads CASSAGPAKGYTF. Here the CDR3 DNA reads TGTGCCAGCAGCGCAGGCCCAGCCAAGGGCTACACCTTC. Complete variable domain (other parts from reference TRBV9 and TRBJ1-2): DSGVTQTPKHLITATGQRVTLRCSPRSGDLSVYWYQQSLDQGLQFLIQYYNGEERAKGNILERFSAQQFPDLHSELNLSSLELGDSALYFCASSAGPAKGYTFGSGTRLTVV.

This clonotype is labeled medium-sized. The chain links TRBV10-1 to TRBJ2-1; a possible D gene is TRBD2 (5 bases). Germline lookup yields CDR1 WNHNN and CDR2 SYGVQD (reference sequence). V gave up 3 bases and J gave up 2 bases, with 8 bases separating them. The CDR3 runs 14 residues. The CDR3, as DNA: TGCGCCAGCAGTGAATCGGGGACCTACAATGAGCAGTTCTTC. It translates to CASSESGTYNEQFF.

This clonotype occurred many times. The rearrangement uses TRBV18 and TRBJ1-5, with no clear D. CDR1 is KGHSH and CDR2 is LQKENI in the germline V gene. The CDR3 is 17 amino acids. The V gene lost 2 bases and the J gene lost 1 base, with 15 bases spanning the gap. The CDR3 coding sequence is TGTGCCAGCTCACCAGGAGGTGGCAGGTTAAGCAATCAGCCCCAGCATTTT. Translating it yields CASSPGGGRLSNQPQHF.

This clonotype was found many times. J is TRBJ2-1 and V is TRBV15; D is unresolved. Germline-derived CDR1 and CDR2 are LNHNV and YYDKDF (reference sequence). The ends were cut back, 0 bases at V and 5 bases at J, with 11 bases in the middle. The CDR3 is 15 amino acids. DNA for the CDR3: TGTGCCACCAGCAGAGATCCGACGGATAACAATGAGCAGTTCTTC. Translated: CATSRDPTDNNEQFF.

This clonotype was seen repeatedly, ten times or more. The rearrangement uses TRBV29-1 and TRBJ2-7; 8 nucleotides line up with TRBD1. Looked up from germline, CDR1 is SQVTM and CDR2 is ANQGSEA. Trimming removed 4 bases from V and 6 bases from J; junction bases left unmatched: 5. CDR3 length: 12 amino acids. The DNA of the CDR3 is TGCAGCGTTGTACAGGGGGAGATCGAGCAGTACTTC. It encodes CSVVQGEIEQYF.

This clonotype was detected many times. The CDR3 reads CSVERVGYLQPGKTYGYTF. The CDR3 DNA is TGCAGCGTTGAACGGGTTGGTTATTTACAGCCAGGAAAAACCTATGGCTACACCTTC. This sequence joins TRBV29-1 and TRBJ1-2; D remains unclear. Germline V lookup: CDR1 SQVTM, CDR2 ANQGSEA. The CDR3 spans 19 residues. V lost 2 bases to trimming and J lost 4 bases, with 29 bases between them.